The clone carrying this T cell receptor (beta chain) came up many times. The study included ophthalmopathy patients with Clinical Activity Score at least 3, NOSPECS grade at least 4 and duration under 3 months. The PBMCs were sourced from fresh peripheral blood (around 9.3 ml). The sample originates from a study of T cells in Graves' hyperthyroidism and ophthalmopathy. The CDR3 regions of TCR beta were amplified from RNA transcripts. HTBI primers drove first-round RT-PCR of the TCR CDR3. TCRdb used MiXCR to reprocess the multiplex PCR reads, holding one entry per CDR3 protein. In the table there are about 270,000 distinct CDR3 sequences, 22% of which are singletons. V shed 2 bases and J shed 3 bases, with 16 bases lying between them. The CDR3 contains 16 residues. The germline gives CDR1 MNHNY, CDR2 SVGAGI (reference sequence).

This sequence originates from a man aged 25 to 45 with Graves' ophthalmopathy. The chain couples TRBV6-6 to TRBJ1-1; D is ambiguous. The specimen was blood. CDR3 DNA sequence: TGTGCCAGCAGTTACCAGCAAGCCAAGAGGGACACTGAAGCTTTCTTT. Protein: CASSYQQAKRDTEAFF.